This is a list of T cell receptor beta chains from one sample in a study of OX40 agonist ivuxolimab in advanced cancers. Profiling relied on immunoSEQ multiplex PCR, and the TCRdb table lists in-frame clones only, not all of them. The sample lists tens of thousands of clones, about nine tenths occurring once. This sample comprised CD4+ or CD8+ T cells sorted from blood, obtained in a trial of the OX40 agonist ivuxolimab. The source is an adult with an advanced solid tumor such as melanoma, head and neck, liver or kidney cancer. Each CDR3 is given with its conserved first and last residue. D genes are given only for firm matches. Clone size is not always given. Where it is, it says once, few, many or a class for expanded clones.

J gene | V gene | D gene | clone size | CDR3 DNA | CDR3 protein
TRBJ2-5 | TRBV9 | - | - | TGTGCCAGCAGCGGGGGGGCCCAAGAGACCCAGTACTTC | CASSGGAQETQYF
TRBJ2-7 | TRBV11-2 | - | - | TGTGCCAGCAGCTTAGATCTTGGCGAGCAGTACTTC | CASSLDLGEQYF
TRBJ1-2 | TRBV19 | TRBD1 | few | TGTGCCGCCAAAGGGCGGACAGGGCTCTTAAGCTATGGCTACACCTTC | CAAKGRTGLLSYGYTF
TRBJ2-1 | TRBV6-9 | TRBD2 | once | TGTGCCAGCAGAACCCCCCTAGCGGGGGGGCCCCGTGCTGAGCAGTTCTTC | CASRTPLAGGPRAEQFF
TRBJ1-4 | TRBV6-5 | - | - | TGTGCCAGCAGTTACAGAACTAATGAAAAACTGTTTTTT | CASSYRTNEKLFF
TRBJ2-3 | TRBV13 | - | - | TGTGCCAGCAGCTTGGACCCCCTACTCAAAAGGGGGCAGTATTTT | CASSLDPLLKRGQYF
TRBJ1-6 | TRBV25-1 | TRBD1 | - | TGTGCCAGCAGGCTGACAGGGAGTAATTCACCCCTCCACTTT | CASRLTGSNSPLHF
TRBJ2-2 | TRBV18 | TRBD1 | - | TGTGCCAGCTCTCGAACAGGGGGTCGGACCGGGGAGCTGTTTTTT | CASSRTGGRTGELFF
TRBJ1-2 | TRBV9 | - | - | TGTGCCAGCAGCGACTGGCCCTCCTCAGGCTACACCTTC | CASSDWPSSGYTF
TRBJ2-5 | TRBV28 | - | - | TGTGCCAGCAGCCGTGGGGGGGCCAGGGAGACCCAGTACTTC | CASSRGGARETQYF
TRBJ1-3 | TRBV30 | - | - | TGTGCCTGGAGTGTCAGCATTACTGGAAACACCATATATTTT | CAWSVSITGNTIYF
TRBJ2-7 | TRBV28 | TRBD1 | - | TGTGCCAGCAGCTCCGGACAGGGTCCCCCCTACGAGCAGTACTTC | CASSSGQGPPYEQYF
TRBJ1-3 | TRBV7-9 | - | - | TGTGCCAGCAGCTTAGTAATGGACAGAGTATATTTT | CASSLVMDRVYF
TRBJ2-1 | TRBV7-8 | - | - | TGTGCCAGCAGCTTAGCGGGGGGAAACTACAATGAGCAGTTCTTC | CASSLAGGNYNEQFF
TRBJ2-2 | TRBV7-8 | - | - | TGTGCCAGCAGGATATCAGGAGGCGGGAACACCGGGGAGCTGTTTTTT | CASRISGGGNTGELFF
TRBJ1-2 | TRBV28 | - | - | TGTGCCAGCAGTTTATTAGGGCAGGGATCCGGCTACACCTTC | CASSLLGQGSGYTF
TRBJ1-5 | TRBV7-9 | TRBD1 | - | TGTGCCAGCAGCCACTTAGGCGGGACAGGGGTCAATCAGCCCCAGCATTTT | CASSHLGGTGVNQPQHF
TRBJ2-3 | TRBV4-1 | TRBD2 | - | TGCGCCAGCAGCCAAGGCCCCTCGACTAGCGGAGCGAGCACAGATACGCAGTATTTT | CASSQGPSTSGASTDTQYF
TRBJ2-1 | TRBV7-8 | TRBD2 | once | TGTGCCAGCAGCCAGGGACTACTCAGCAATGAGCAGTTCTTC | CASSQGLLSNEQFF
TRBJ2-2 | TRBV9 | TRBD1 | - | TGTGCCAGCAGCGTAGATCCAGGGGGCGCCAACACCGGGGAGCTGTTTTTT | CASSVDPGGANTGELFF
TRBJ2-7 | TRBV5-6 | TRBD1 | once | TGTGCCAGCAACAAACAGGGGGCTCGATACGAGCAGTACTTC | CASNKQGARYEQYF
TRBJ2-7 | TRBV28 | TRBD1 | - | TGTGCCACCCTTACCGGGACAGGGTCCTCCTACGAGCAGTACTTC | CATLTGTGSSYEQYF
TRBJ1-1 | TRBV30 | TRBD1 | - | TGTGCCTGGAGCCCCACAGGGGCAACTGAAGCTTTCTTT | CAWSPTGATEAFF
TRBJ1-3 | TRBV9 | TRBD1 | few | TGTGCCAGCAGTAAAATACAGGGGGCTGGAAACACCATATATTTT | CASSKIQGAGNTIYF
TRBJ2-7 | TRBV11-3 | TRBD2 | - | TGTGCCAGCAGCACACTAGGAGGACTAGCAAGCGAGCAGTACTTC | CASSTLGGLASEQYF
TRBJ2-1 | TRBV27 | TRBD2 | - | TGTGCCAGCAGGAGGGGTCTAGCGGGCAATGAGCAGTTCTTC | CASRRGLAGNEQFF
TRBJ2-1 | TRBV28 | - | few | TGTGCCAGCAGTAAGGGAAAGCAGTTCTTC | CASSKGKQFF
TRBJ2-7 | TRBV7-2 | TRBD2 | - | TGTGCCAGCAGCTTATCGCCCGGGACTAGTGGCTCCGAGCAGTACTTC | CASSLSPGTSGSEQYF
TRBJ1-4 | TRBV5-1 | - | - | TGCGCCAGCAGACTTGCTACAGGGCAGAATGAAAAACTGTTTTTT | CASRLATGQNEKLFF
TRBJ2-1 | TRBV13 | - | - | TGTGCCAGCAGCTTACGATTAGCTTACAATGAGCAGTTCTTC | CASSLRLAYNEQFF
TRBJ2-2 | TRBV5-1 | - | - | TGCGCCAGCAGCTTGTTTCGCGGGGAGCTGTTTTTT | CASSLFRGELFF
TRBJ2-7 | TRBV2 | - | - | TGTGCCACCCAGGCCCTTGTGAACTACGAGCAGTACTTC | CATQALVNYEQYF
TRBJ2-7 | TRBV14 | TRBD2 | - | TGTGCCAGCAGCCCGGGACTAGCGGTTAGGAACGAGCAGTACTTC | CASSPGLAVRNEQYF
TRBJ2-7 | TRBV4-1 | TRBD2 | - | TGCGCCAGCAGCCAGGGACTAGCTGTTCCCTACGAGCAGTACTTC | CASSQGLAVPYEQYF
TRBJ2-5 | TRBV6-5 | - | once | TGTGCCAGCAGTTATCTAGACGGGCCGGAGACCCAGTACTTC | CASSYLDGPETQYF
TRBJ2-5 | TRBV7-9 | TRBD2 | - | TGTGCCAGCAGCTTAGCGTCGGGAGGGGCGGAGACCCAGTACTTC | CASSLASGGAETQYF
TRBJ1-2 | TRBV10-3 | - | - | TGTGCCATCAGAGGAAGTGCAGAAAGTAACTATGGCTACACCTTC | CAIRGSAESNYGYTF
TRBJ1-5 | TRBV7-9 | - | few | TGTGCCAGCAGCTTTAGTAATCAGCCCCAGCATTTT | CASSFSNQPQHF
TRBJ2-7 | TRBV27 | TRBD1 | - | TGTGCCAGCAGCTCGAGCCGGGACAGTGTCTACGAGCAGTACTTC | CASSSSRDSVYEQYF
TRBJ2-1 | TRBV4-3 | TRBD2 | once | TGCGCCAGCAGCCACGTTTATAGCGGGAGTTTGTGGGGCTCCTACAATGAGCAGTTCTTC | CASSHVYSGSLWGSYNEQFF
TRBJ1-5 | TRBV6-4 | TRBD1 | - | TGTGCCAGCTCGACAGGGAGGGAGCAGCCCCAGCATTTT | CASSTGREQPQHF
TRBJ1-2 | TRBV15 | - | few | TGTGCCACCAGCAGGACCGACAGAGCCAACTATGGCTACACCTTC | CATSRTDRANYGYTF
TRBJ2-1 | TRBV4-3 | - | - | TGCGCCAGCAGCCAAGAGATGATGGGGGGGCCGTTTGAGCAGTTCTTC | CASSQEMMGGPFEQFF
TRBJ2-5 | TRBV2 | TRBD2 | - | TGTGCCAGCAGTGTCACCCCTAGCGGGGGGACTAGTGGGACCCAGTACTTC | CASSVTPSGGTSGTQYF
TRBJ2-1 | TRBV14 | TRBD2 | - | TGTGCCAGCAGCCAGGTAGCGGGGGGCCAATACAATGAGCAGTTCTTC | CASSQVAGGQYNEQFF
TRBJ1-5 | TRBV6-5 | - | - | TGTGCCAGCAGTTACGGAGATCAGCCCCAGCATTTT | CASSYGDQPQHF
TRBJ2-3 | TRBV7-2 | TRBD2 | - | TGTGCCAGCAAGGCGGGGGGCACAGATACGCAGTATTTT | CASKAGGTDTQYF
TRBJ2-1 | TRBV18 | TRBD2 | - | TGTGCCAGCTCACCTCTAGCGGGAGGTATCTCCTACAATGAGCAGTTCTTC | CASSPLAGGISYNEQFF
TRBJ2-5 | TRBV5-4 | TRBD2 | - | TGTGCCAGCAGCTTGTTGGTACCAAGGGAGGGTGAGACCCAGTACTTC | CASSLLVPREGETQYF
TRBJ2-5 | TRBV7-2 | TRBD2 | - | TGTGCCAGCAGCTTAGCGGGACTAGCAGGGGAGACCCAGTACTTC | CASSLAGLAGETQYF
TRBJ2-1 | TRBV7-6 | - | - | TGTGCCAGCAGCCTCTTCAGGGGTGAGCAGTTCTTC | CASSLFRGEQFF
TRBJ2-2 | TRBV5-4 | - | - | TGTGCCAGCAGCAAACCCGACAACACCGGGGAGCTGTTTTTT | CASSKPDNTGELFF
TRBJ2-7 | TRBV6-6 | - | - | TGTGCCAGCAGTCCCTCAGGGTTCGGCTCCTACGAGCAGTACTTC | CASSPSGFGSYEQYF
TRBJ2-3 | TRBV29-1 | - | - | TGCAGCGTTGATACGACGTTCGCAGATACGCAGTATTTT | CSVDTTFADTQYF
TRBJ2-3 | TRBV30 | - | - | TGTGCCTGGAGTGTACAGTGGGATACGCAGTATTTT | CAWSVQWDTQYF
TRBJ1-2 | TRBV6-1 | - | - | TGTGCCAGCAGTCCCCACACCCAGCTCAACTATGGCTACACCTTC | CASSPHTQLNYGYTF
TRBJ2-3 | TRBV5-6 | - | once | TGTGCCAGCACCAAATTAGCGGTAAGCACAGATACGCAGTATTTT | CASTKLAVSTDTQYF